This T cell receptor beta chain was sequenced for a study of blood T cell repertoires in COVID-19. Germline trimming cut 6 bases from V and 3 bases from J; bases unmatched to any gene: 5. The CDR3 sequence is 13 residues long. CDR1 MGHRA and CDR2 YSYEKL come from the germline V gene. Sequencing used immunoSEQ multiplex PCR; TCRdb keeps in-frame clones, though not all of them. The table records about 270,000 clones, around 90% of them present only once. The clonotype was recovered from an older woman in a cohort exposed to, infected with or recovered from COVID-19 (not recorded which). Sequenced input: PBMCs or T cells enriched from blood (not recorded which). This chain joins TRBV4-1 and TRBJ2-7; 7 nucleotides line up with TRBD1. The CDR3 sequence is CASRRTGGYEQYF. The CDR3 bases are TGCGCCAGCAGACGGACAGGTGGCTACGAGCAGTACTTC.